This paragraph reports one T cell receptor (beta chain). Germline CDR1 and CDR2: WSHSY and SAAADI. CDR3 length: 13 residues. V dropped 9 bases and J dropped 4; count of bases not matched to a gene: 5. This record comes from a study of long-term antiretroviral therapy in people with HIV. Sequencing relied on immunoSEQ assay v3.0, run at survey level. The table came from immunoSEQ multiplex PCR; TCRdb's copy has only in-frame clones and leaves some out. The repertoire includes more than 15,000 clones, over 70% of them detected once, and 10% to 14% sits in the top ten. The rearrangement links TRBV10-2 to TRBJ1-5; 8 nucleotides line up with TRBD1. This specimen was unsorted PBMCs, taken 2.3 years after starting antiretroviral therapy. This TCR came from a woman between 40 and 55 years old with HIV. CDR3 coding DNA: TGCGCCAGTAGGACAGGGATTAATCAGCCCCAGCATTTT. Amino acids: CASRTGINQPQHF.